The clone carrying this T cell receptor (beta chain) appeared once. The data belong to a study of cytomegalovirus exposure and HLA in healthy donors. The CDR3 contains 15 residues. From germline, CDR1 is MNHEY and CDR2 SVGAGI. It was with 60 Vbeta and 13 Jbeta primers that the PCR ran. Method: immunoSEQ multiplex PCR; TCRdb's copy keeps in-frame clones and lacks some. The data show 200,000 to 250,000 clones, about 80% seen once. This receptor was identified in a young man in good health and CMV-seronegative. V usage is TRBV6-5 and J usage is TRBJ2-5; 9 bases map to TRBD2. The J call is uncertain, as TRBJ2-7 better fits the DNA end. Sequencing was performed on PBMCs. The CDR3 sequence is CASSYQTSGGYEQYF. DNA for the CDR3: TGTGCCAGCAGTTACCAGACTAGCGGAGGATACGAGCAGTACTTC.